Each of the 21 T cell receptor beta chains below was sequenced from the same sample in a study of blood T cell repertoires in COVID-19. The repertoire was sequenced with immunoSEQ multiplex PCR; TCRdb's copy has only in-frame clones and lacks some. The table has some 140,000 clones, about 70% seen once; the top ten hold 13%. The sample consisted of peripheral blood. Receptors originate from a man of 80 years or more with acute or convalescent COVID-19.

Only one count was recorded for this clone. The rearrangement links TRBV7-9 to TRBJ1-1; possibly TRBD1 for D (5 bases). This CDR3 is built from 14 residues. The germline V gene has CDR1 SEHNR and CDR2 FQNEAQ (reference sequence). V gave up 1 base and J gave up 0 bases, with 6 bases separating them. The CDR3 region has the DNA TGTGCCAGCAGCTTAGGACAGATGAACACTGAAGCTTTCTTT. Translation: CASSLGQMNTEAFF.

The rearrangement joins TRBV6-6 to TRBJ1-2; tentative D call: TRBD1 (5 bases). The V end was cut by 10 bases, the J end by 8 bases, with 23 bases between. The CDR3 extends over 14 amino acids. Germline CDR1 MNHNY, CDR2 SVGAGI (reference sequence). In DNA, the CDR3 is TGTGCCATCAACAAGGCGGGGGGGACTAGCGGCTACACCTTC. It is translated as CAINKAGGTSGYTF.

J is TRBJ2-1 and V is TRBV7-3; a possible D gene is TRBD2 (6 bases). The CDR3 contains 11 residues. Deletions cut 5 bases from V and 9 bases from J, with 8 bases between. Per germline, CDR1 SGHTA and CDR2 FQGTGA. CDR3 coding DNA: TGTGCCAGCAGCACGGGACTTGAGCAGTTCTTC. Translation gives CASSTGLEQFF. Drawing the rest from reference TRBV7-3 and TRBJ2-1, the complete variable domain is GAGVSQTPSNKVTEKGKYVELRCDPISGHTALYWYRQSLGQGPEFLIYFQGTGAADDSGLPNDRFFAVRPEGSVSTLKIQRTERGDSAVYLCASSTGLEQFFGPGTRLTVL.

The J gene is TRBJ2-2, the V gene TRBV9, with no clear D. The CDR3 runs 16 residues. The V gene's germline CDR1 is SGDLS and CDR2 YYNGEE. The V and J ends lost 0 bases and 0 bases respectively, with 9 bases between them. The CDR3 here is CASSVAAAANTGELFF. The CDR3 DNA reads TGTGCCAGCAGCGTAGCTGCGGCGGCGAACACCGGGGAGCTGTTTTTT.

The chain couples TRBV28 to TRBJ1-2, with D uncertain. The germline V gene encodes CDR1 MDHEN and CDR2 SYDVKM. CDR3 length: 11 amino acids. The chain's CDR3 is CVGASTRGYTF. The CDR3 DNA reads as TGTGTCGGTGCTTCAACGCGTGGCTACACCTTC.

The chain links TRBV28 to TRBJ2-1, with D uncertain. V dropped 8 bases and J dropped 8 bases, with 10 bases sitting between them. CDR3 length: 11 residues. CDR1 and CDR2 (germline): MDHEN, SYDVKM. As DNA, the CDR3 is TGTGCCAGCTCCTTTCGAGATGAGCAGTTCTTC. This encodes CASSFRDEQFF.

This chain links TRBV28 with TRBJ1-1, with 9 bases matching TRBD1. The V gene end was trimmed by 7 bases and the J gene end by 11 bases; junction bases not matched to a gene: 5. The CDR3 has 11 amino acids. In germline, CDR1 is MDHEN, CDR2 SYDVKM. The CDR3 spells CASNRGQLAFF. The CDR3 DNA reads as TGTGCCAGCAACAGGGGGCAACTCGCTTTCTTT.

This chain connects TRBV5-1 to TRBJ2-3; the D gene is possibly TRBD2 (6 bases). V shed 6 bases and J shed 2 bases, with 13 bases lying between them. The CDR3 spans 14 residues. Germline V lookup: CDR1 SGHRS, CDR2 YFSETQ. CDR3 region: CASNGGQITDTQYF. The CDR3 DNA reads as TGCGCCAGCAATGGAGGGCAGATCACAGATACGCAGTATTTT. The full variable domain, its missing parts supplied by reference TRBV5-1 and TRBJ2-3, is KAGVTQTPRYLIKTRGQQVTLSCSPISGHRSVSWYQQTPGQGLQFLFEYFSETQRNKGNFPGRFSGRQFSNSRSEMNVSTLELGDSALYLCASNGGQITDTQYFGPGTRLTVL.

The chain is built from TRBV14 and TRBJ2-3; D remains unclear. The CDR3 spans 14 residues. Germline V lookup: CDR1 SGHDN, CDR2 FVKESK. Trimming pared 1 base from V and 6 bases from J, leaving 11 bases between. In DNA, the CDR3 is TGTGCCAGCAGCCAAGTTGAGGAAACGGATACGCAGTATTTT. Translating it yields CASSQVEETDTQYF.

This clone was seen a single time. The V call is TRBV6-5, the J call TRBJ2-3, with 9 bases aligning to TRBD2. Germline V gene lookup returns CDR1 MNHEY and CDR2 SVGAGI. This CDR3 spans 15 amino acids. V was pared by 5 bases and J by 5 bases, with 8 bases of the junction left unmatched. The CDR3 reads CASSPSGGRGDTQYF. The CDR3 DNA is TGTGCCAGCAGTCCCAGCGGGGGGAGGGGAGATACGCAGTATTTT.

The gene calls are TRBV6-6 and TRBJ2-5, with D maybe TRBD1 (6 bases). The V end was cut by 0 bases, the J end by 1 base, with 12 bases between. This CDR3 contains 16 residues. In germline, CDR1 is MNHNY, CDR2 SVGAGI (reference sequence). In nucleotides, the CDR3 is TGTGCCAGCAGTTACTCTATGGTAGGGGGCCAAGAGACCCAGTACTTC. Protein: CASSYSMVGGQETQYF.

This rearrangement joins TRBV10-3 to TRBJ1-5, with D possibly TRBD1 on 5 matching bases. CDR1 is ENHRY and CDR2 is SYGVKD in the germline V gene. Deletions cut 0 bases from V and 0 bases from J, with 9 bases between. The CDR3 covers 16 residues. CDR3 sequence: CAISESWGNSNQPQHF. CDR3 DNA: TGTGCCATCAGTGAGTCCTGGGGCAATAGCAATCAGCCCCAGCATTTT.

V gene TRBV5-8 combines with J gene TRBJ2-3, with D uncertain. Germline CDR1 reads SGHTS; CDR2 reads YDEGEE. V was clipped by 5 bases and J by 6 bases, with 7 bases between them. The CDR3 contains 11 residues. The CDR3 loop reads CASRFRDTQYF. CDR3 DNA sequence: TGTGCCAGCAGATTCAGGGATACGCAGTATTTT.

This clone showed up just a few times. The chain couples TRBV5-5 to TRBJ2-4, with TRBD1 as a possible D gene (5 bases). This CDR3 spans 14 amino acids. CDR1 SGHKS and CDR2 YYEKEE come from the germline V gene (reference sequence). Trimming stripped 0 bases from V and 8 bases from J, with 12 bases between. DNA of the CDR3: TGTGCCAGCAGCTTGGCCAGGGTAATCGACATTCAGTACTTC. Amino acids: CASSLARVIDIQYF.

The chain couples TRBV29-1 to TRBJ2-3, with 9 bases lining up with TRBD2. The CDR3 length is 15 residues. The V gene's germline CDR1 is SQVTM and CDR2 ANQGSEA. V was pared by 0 bases and J by 2 bases, with 3 bases of the junction left unmatched. The CDR3 loop is CSVEEGLAYTDTQYF. The CDR3 bases are TGCAGCGTTGAAGAGGGACTAGCTTACACAGATACGCAGTATTTT.

The V call is TRBV29-1, the J call TRBJ2-3; 11 bases are a match to TRBD2. Germline values: CDR1 SQVTM, CDR2 ANQGSEA. J was trimmed by 8 bases and V by 4 bases; bases with no gene match: 8. The CDR3 consists of 14 residues. The CDR3 spells CSVATSGTAGTQYF. CDR3 coding DNA: TGCAGCGTTGCGACTAGCGGGACTGCGGGTACGCAGTATTTT.

In its sample, this clone was seen once. The chain employs TRBV20-1 and TRBJ2-7, with D hard to call. The V end lost 1 base, the J end lost 2 bases, and 3 bases lay between the germline ends. CDR1 DFQATT and CDR2 SNEGSKA come from the germline V gene (reference sequence). The CDR3 covers 11 residues. DNA of the CDR3: TGCAGTGCTAGAGGGCCCTACGAGCAGTACTTC. Its translation: CSARGPYEQYF.

The count of this clone is one. The chain couples TRBV6-5 to TRBJ2-7; perhaps TRBD2 as D (5 bases). V lost 6 bases, J lost 7 bases, and 19 bases lay in between. CDR1 is MNHEY and CDR2 is SVGAGI in the germline V gene. This CDR3 spans 14 amino acids. CDR3 protein: CASRPTTRRWEQYF. CDR3 DNA sequence: TGTGCCAGCAGACCCACCACACGGAGGTGGGAGCAGTACTTC.

This clone turned up a few times. The J gene is TRBJ2-7, the V gene TRBV20-1; TRBD2 is a possible D gene (5 bases). Trimming stripped 1 base from V and 5 bases from J, with 6 bases between. Germline loops: CDR1 DFQATT, CDR2 SNEGSKA (reference sequence). There are 11 residues in the CDR3. The CDR3 bases are TGCAGTGCTAGAGGGCGGGACGAGCAGTACTTC. This translates into CSARGRDEQYF.

The rearrangement links TRBV7-9 to TRBJ2-2; TRBD2 might be the D (6 bases). V was pared by 6 bases and J by 4 bases, with 9 bases between. Looked up from germline, CDR1 is SEHNR and CDR2 is FQNEAQ (reference sequence). The CDR3 contains 13 residues. CDR3 coding DNA: TGTGCCAGCAGTCCCGGGGGCACCGGGGAGCTGTTTTTT. Amino acid sequence: CASSPGGTGELFF. The full variable domain, completed using reference TRBV7-9 and TRBJ2-2, is DTGVSQNPRHKITKRGQNVTFRCDPISEHNRLYWYRQTLGQGPEFLTYFQNEAQLEKSRLLSDRFSAERPKGSFSTLEIQRTEQGDSAMYLCASSPGGTGELFFGEGSRLTVL.

The J gene is TRBJ1-2, the V gene TRBV12-3 or TRBV12-4; D gene ambiguous. CDR3 length equals 12 residues. Trimming took off 4 bases at V and 7 bases at J, with 10 bases between the two ends. CDR3 sequence (DNA): TGTGCCAGCAGTTCTGAAGGAGGTGGCTACACCTTC. Protein product: CASSSEGGGYTF.